Listed below are T cell receptor beta chains from one sample, sequenced in a study of CD8 T cells in ankylosing spondylitis. A single record per CDR3 protein comes from TCRdb applying MiXCR to the 5' RACE reads. The sample carries roughly 440,000 distinct CDR3 sequences, about a sixth recorded once. Sequenced: blood, either unsorted or a sorted T cell fraction (not recorded which). These TCRs come from a male donor with ankylosing spondylitis. CDR3s include the opening cysteine and the closing phenylalanine or tryptophan. A D gene is named only where the DNA matches it firmly. The size of a clone is reported for some rows only, either as once, few or many, or as a class for expanded clones.

clone size: -
D gene: -
J gene: TRBJ1-5
V gene: TRBV3-1
CDR3 DNA: TGTGCCAGCAGCCAAGGAGGAGATTATAGCAATCAGCCCCAGCATTTT
CDR3 protein: CASSQGGDYSNQPQHF

clone size: -
D gene: -
J gene: TRBJ2-2
V gene: TRBV5-1
CDR3 DNA: TGCGCCAGCAGCTTGGTTGTGGGGGCGACCACCGGGGAGCTGTTTTTT
CDR3 protein: CASSLVVGATTGELFF

clone size: few
D gene: -
J gene: TRBJ1-4
V gene: TRBV20-1
CDR3 DNA: TGCAGTGCTACACAGGGTTCGACGGGAAAACTGTTTTTT
CDR3 protein: CSATQGSTGKLFF

clone size: few
D gene: TRBD2
J gene: TRBJ2-7
V gene: TRBV20-1
CDR3 DNA: TGCAGTGCTTTGTATAGCGGGAGGGCCCTCGAGCAGTACTTC
CDR3 protein: CSALYSGRALEQYF

clone size: -
D gene: -
J gene: TRBJ1-1
V gene: TRBV25-1
CDR3 DNA: TGTGCCAGCAGTGGTTTCTTTTGGGGGGGTGACACTGAAGCTTTCTTT
CDR3 protein: CASSGFFWGGDTEAFF

clone size: few
D gene: TRBD1
J gene: TRBJ1-1
V gene: TRBV12-3/TRBV12-4
CDR3 DNA: TGTGCCAGCAGCACCTACAGGGGGCAGGAGAGCACTGAAGCTTTCTTT
CDR3 protein: CASSTYRGQESTEAFF

clone size: many
D gene: -
J gene: TRBJ2-3
V gene: TRBV29-1
CDR3 DNA: TGCAGCGTTGCTGAGCGGGCTAGCACAGATACGCAGTATTTT
CDR3 protein: CSVAERASTDTQYF

clone size: -
D gene: -
J gene: TRBJ2-3
V gene: TRBV28
CDR3 DNA: TGTGCCAGCAGTCAACAGACAGATACGCAGTATTTT
CDR3 protein: CASSQQTDTQYF

clone size: -
D gene: -
J gene: TRBJ1-2
V gene: TRBV5-4
CDR3 DNA: TGTGCCAGCAGCCCCATCGGGGGAGGCTACACCTTC
CDR3 protein: CASSPIGGGYTF

clone size: -
D gene: TRBD2
J gene: TRBJ2-7
V gene: TRBV12-3/TRBV12-4
CDR3 DNA: TGTGCCAGCAGTTTAAATAAGGGGAGGGGCATCCACGAGCAGTACTTC
CDR3 protein: CASSLNKGRGIHEQYF

clone size: -
D gene: -
J gene: TRBJ2-1
V gene: TRBV11-2
CDR3 DNA: TGTGCCAGCGCTGACAGCTGGGGGAATGAGCAGTTCTTC
CDR3 protein: CASADSWGNEQFF

clone size: few
D gene: -
J gene: TRBJ2-7
V gene: TRBV6-1
CDR3 DNA: TGTGCCAGCAGCCTCACACAGGGTCCGGTAATCGAGCAGTACTTC
CDR3 protein: CASSLTQGPVIEQYF

clone size: -
D gene: -
J gene: TRBJ2-2
V gene: TRBV12-3/TRBV12-4
CDR3 DNA: TGTGCCAGCAGAGCGGACCCCGCGAACACCGGGGAGCTGTTTTTT
CDR3 protein: CASRADPANTGELFF

clone size: few
D gene: -
J gene: TRBJ2-1
V gene: TRBV3-1
CDR3 DNA: TGTGCCAGCCAAGAACAGGGGGGGTCCTACAATGAGCAGTTCTTC
CDR3 protein: CASQEQGGSYNEQFF

clone size: few
D gene: TRBD1
J gene: TRBJ2-4
V gene: TRBV6-1
CDR3 DNA: TGTGCCAGCAGTGAAGCCCCGGGACAGGGGGCGGGAGCCAAAAACATTCAGTACTTC
CDR3 protein: CASSEAPGQGAGAKNIQYF

clone size: -
D gene: -
J gene: TRBJ1-1
V gene: TRBV7-9
CDR3 DNA: TGTGCCAGCAGCTTATCGAGATGGAATGAAGCTTTCTTT
CDR3 protein: CASSLSRWNEAFF

clone size: few
D gene: -
J gene: TRBJ1-2
V gene: TRBV5-6
CDR3 DNA: TGTGCCAGCAGCACTGGACGGGATGGCTACACCTTC
CDR3 protein: CASSTGRDGYTF

clone size: once
D gene: -
J gene: TRBJ1-6
V gene: TRBV27
CDR3 DNA: TGTGCCAGCAGGTACAGGAGTTCACCCCTCCACTTT
CDR3 protein: CASRYRSSPLHF

clone size: few
D gene: TRBD1
J gene: TRBJ2-7
V gene: TRBV5-1
CDR3 DNA: TGCGCCAGCAGCTTGCACAAAGGACAGGCCAGCGAGCAGTACTTC
CDR3 protein: CASSLHKGQASEQYF

clone size: few
D gene: -
J gene: TRBJ1-1
V gene: TRBV2
CDR3 DNA: TGTGCCAGCAGAAGGGACATCCACACTGAAGCTTTCTTT
CDR3 protein: CASRRDIHTEAFF

clone size: few
D gene: -
J gene: TRBJ2-1
V gene: TRBV6-2/TRBV6-3
CDR3 DNA: TGTGCCAGCCAAGATTGGGGGAGGTCCTACAATGAGCAGTTCTTC
CDR3 protein: CASQDWGRSYNEQFF

clone size: -
D gene: -
J gene: TRBJ2-3
V gene: TRBV6-1
CDR3 DNA: TGTGCCAGCAGTGACCCCCCAACGCGGGACACGACAGATACGCAGTATTTT
CDR3 protein: CASSDPPTRDTTDTQYF

clone size: -
D gene: TRBD2
J gene: TRBJ2-2
V gene: TRBV12-3/TRBV12-4
CDR3 DNA: TGTGCCAGCAGACACGGACTAGCGGGTCAGAACACCGGGGAGCTGTTTTTT
CDR3 protein: CASRHGLAGQNTGELFF

clone size: -
D gene: -
J gene: TRBJ2-1
V gene: TRBV15
CDR3 DNA: TGTGCCACCAGCAGAGCGGGGGTAGGGGCTTACAATGAGCAGTTCTTC
CDR3 protein: CATSRAGVGAYNEQFF

clone size: -
D gene: TRBD1
J gene: TRBJ1-1
V gene: TRBV5-1
CDR3 DNA: TGCGCCAGCAGCTTGAGAGACAGGGGAACCACTGAAGCTTTCTTT
CDR3 protein: CASSLRDRGTTEAFF

clone size: -
D gene: -
J gene: TRBJ1-1
V gene: TRBV12-3/TRBV12-4
CDR3 DNA: TGTGCCAGCAGCCAGGGGCAGGTCATATTCACTGAAGCTTTCTTT
CDR3 protein: CASSQGQVIFTEAFF

clone size: few
D gene: -
J gene: TRBJ1-1
V gene: TRBV12-3/TRBV12-4
CDR3 DNA: TGTGCCAGCAGTCTCAGGGGCCTCATCGCTGAAGCTTTCTTT
CDR3 protein: CASSLRGLIAEAFF

clone size: -
D gene: -
J gene: TRBJ2-7
V gene: TRBV2
CDR3 DNA: TGTGCCAGCAGTGAAGAGGGGGAGAGCTCCTACGAGCAGTACTTC
CDR3 protein: CASSEEGESSYEQYF

clone size: -
D gene: -
J gene: TRBJ1-4
V gene: TRBV7-2
CDR3 DNA: TGTGCCAGCAGTCAAGGGGGGCTGGGGGAAAAACTGTTTTTT
CDR3 protein: CASSQGGLGEKLFF

clone size: -
D gene: TRBD1
J gene: TRBJ2-3
V gene: TRBV2
CDR3 DNA: TGTGCCAGCAACCGGGGACAGGGGGCGCGGGATACGCAGTATTTT
CDR3 protein: CASNRGQGARDTQYF

clone size: few
D gene: -
J gene: TRBJ2-7
V gene: TRBV20-1
CDR3 DNA: TGCAGTGCTAGTTACCCGAACTCCTACGAGCAGTACTTC
CDR3 protein: CSASYPNSYEQYF

clone size: -
D gene: TRBD2
J gene: TRBJ2-1
V gene: TRBV4-2
CDR3 DNA: TGTGCCAGCAGCCAAGTGCGGGAGGGGCAGTTCTTC
CDR3 protein: CASSQVREGQFF

clone size: -
D gene: -
J gene: TRBJ1-2
V gene: TRBV11-2
CDR3 DNA: TGTGCCAGCAGAAAACAGGAGACCACTAACTATGGCTACACCTTC
CDR3 protein: CASRKQETTNYGYTF

clone size: few
D gene: -
J gene: TRBJ1-4
V gene: TRBV20-1
CDR3 DNA: TGCAGTGCAGCGGGACAAGCGGATGAAAAACTGTTTTTT
CDR3 protein: CSAAGQADEKLFF

clone size: -
D gene: -
J gene: TRBJ2-7
V gene: TRBV20-1
CDR3 DNA: TGCAGTGCTAGACCCCAAAAGAAGTACGAGCAGTACTTC
CDR3 protein: CSARPQKKYEQYF

clone size: many
D gene: -
J gene: TRBJ2-4
V gene: TRBV7-2
CDR3 DNA: TGTGCCAGCAGCTTACGGCTTGCCAAAAACATTCAGTACTTC
CDR3 protein: CASSLRLAKNIQYF

clone size: few
D gene: -
J gene: TRBJ1-5
V gene: TRBV24-1
CDR3 DNA: TGTGCCACCAGTGATTCGGCGGGGGGAGGACAGCCCCAGCATTTT
CDR3 protein: CATSDSAGGGQPQHF

clone size: few
D gene: -
J gene: TRBJ2-1
V gene: TRBV6-5
CDR3 DNA: TGTGCCGCCAGGGGCTACAATGAGCAGTTCTTC
CDR3 protein: CAARGYNEQFF

clone size: few
D gene: -
J gene: TRBJ2-1
V gene: TRBV5-1
CDR3 DNA: TGCGCCAGCAGCCCGGGGGCAGGTAGCTCCTACAATGAGCAGTTCTTC
CDR3 protein: CASSPGAGSSYNEQFF

clone size: -
D gene: -
J gene: TRBJ2-1
V gene: TRBV11-3
CDR3 DNA: TGTGCCAGCAGCTCCGACAGGGAGCAGTTCTTC
CDR3 protein: CASSSDREQFF

clone size: -
D gene: TRBD2
J gene: TRBJ2-2
V gene: TRBV4-1
CDR3 DNA: TGCGCCAGCAGCCTACTCGGACTAGCGAACACCGGGGAGCTGTTTTTT
CDR3 protein: CASSLLGLANTGELFF

clone size: few
D gene: -
J gene: TRBJ2-6
V gene: TRBV5-1
CDR3 DNA: TGCGCCAGCAGCTCAAGGGTAGGCTCTGGGGCCAACGTCCTGACTTTC
CDR3 protein: CASSSRVGSGANVLTF

clone size: -
D gene: TRBD1
J gene: TRBJ2-7
V gene: TRBV18
CDR3 DNA: TGTGCCAGCTCACCACAAGGGACAGGGACCTCGGGGGAGCAGTACTTC
CDR3 protein: CASSPQGTGTSGEQYF

clone size: few
D gene: -
J gene: TRBJ1-4
V gene: TRBV20-1
CDR3 DNA: TGCAGTGCTAGGAGAAATAATGAAAAACTGTTTTTT
CDR3 protein: CSARRNNEKLFF

clone size: few
D gene: TRBD2
J gene: TRBJ2-2
V gene: TRBV11-1
CDR3 DNA: TGTGCCAGCTCCCCTCAAAGGCGGACAGCGGGGGGCAGCACCGGGGAGCTGTTTTTT
CDR3 protein: CASSPQRRTAGGSTGELFF

clone size: -
D gene: TRBD2
J gene: TRBJ2-3
V gene: TRBV5-1
CDR3 DNA: TGCGCCAGCAGCTTGGGTTTAGCGGGGGGCAGCGCAGATACGCAGTATTTT
CDR3 protein: CASSLGLAGGSADTQYF

clone size: -
D gene: TRBD2
J gene: TRBJ2-1
V gene: TRBV14
CDR3 DNA: TGTGCCAGCAGCCAAGCCAAGGGAGGGTCTTCGCAGAAGTTCTTC
CDR3 protein: CASSQAKGGSSQKFF

clone size: few
D gene: -
J gene: TRBJ1-1
V gene: TRBV9
CDR3 DNA: TGTGCCAGCAGCGTGCAGGCGTGGGGTGAAGCTTTCTTT
CDR3 protein: CASSVQAWGEAFF

clone size: many
D gene: TRBD1
J gene: TRBJ2-7
V gene: TRBV29-1
CDR3 DNA: TGCAGCGTTGTCAGGGGGTTTTACGAGCAGTACTTC
CDR3 protein: CSVVRGFYEQYF

clone size: -
D gene: -
J gene: TRBJ1-1
V gene: TRBV12-3/TRBV12-4
CDR3 DNA: TGTGCCAGCAGCGCAGGGTACCCTTCGAACACTGAAGCTTTCTTT
CDR3 protein: CASSAGYPSNTEAFF

clone size: -
D gene: TRBD1
J gene: TRBJ2-5
V gene: TRBV4-1
CDR3 DNA: TGCGCCAGCAGCCAAGATGGCGCAGGGACAGGGGAGACCCAGTACTTC
CDR3 protein: CASSQDGAGTGETQYF

clone size: many
D gene: -
J gene: TRBJ1-1
V gene: TRBV7-3
CDR3 DNA: TGTGCCAGCAGCCGGGGTCCGAACACTGAAGCTTTCTTT
CDR3 protein: CASSRGPNTEAFF

clone size: many
D gene: -
J gene: TRBJ2-1
V gene: TRBV10-3
CDR3 DNA: TGTGCCATCAGGGACCCCAGCGGCACTTCCTACAATGAGCAGTTCTTC
CDR3 protein: CAIRDPSGTSYNEQFF

clone size: many
D gene: -
J gene: TRBJ2-2
V gene: TRBV5-1
CDR3 DNA: TGCGCCAGCAGCTTGGCCGGGACGAACACCGGGGAGCTGTTTTTT
CDR3 protein: CASSLAGTNTGELFF